This TCR beta chain was obtained from a study of blood T cell repertoires in COVID-19. Study at large: T cells, B-cell-depleted T cells, or PBMCs supplied cDNA or gDNA.

Per the study methods: Nucleated cell counts were estimated from reference gene primer amplification. TCRdb keeps only in-frame clones here, not all; method: immunoSEQ multiplex PCR. From that table come the V and J calls and clone size; the DNA was used to work out D and trimming. This table has around 50,000 clones, around 80% appearing once. Trimming took 6 bases from V and 6 from J, leaving 15 bases between them. CDR1 and CDR2 (germline): SGHTA, FQGNSA. CDR3 length: 14 residues. The specimen sequenced was peripheral blood. The rearrangement joins TRBV7-2 to TRBJ1-5; D possibly corresponds to TRBD1 (5 bases). The sequence derives from a human donor in a cohort sampled during active COVID-19. CDR3 amino acids: CASSPQRGSQPQHF. CDR3 nucleotides: TGTGCCAGCAGTCCGCAGCGGGGCAGTCAGCCCCAGCATTTT.